This TCR beta chain was recorded in a study of T cell repertoires in cytomegalovirus infection. For the study at large: Public TCR beta signature analysis indicated the presence of both CMV infection and matching HLA type.

In TCRdb, the reads were re-called with MiXCR into one record per CDR3 protein. The sample has about 740,000 distinct CDR3 sequences, 35% seen once; the top ten hold 2.8%. The V and J ends lost 7 bases and 4 bases respectively, with 8 bases between them. CDR1 and CDR2 from the germline V gene are ENHRY and SYGVKD. The CDR3 is made up of 12 amino acids. Overall study findings and caveats: Pooled public TCR beta family frequency picked out CMV carriers with the relevant HLA. The response measured ex vivo was dominated by TCR beta clonotypes (HLA-C-restricted and CMV-specific).

As for this clonotype: What it recognizes is unknown.

This clonotype was obtained from a human donor in good health (CMV status not recorded). Some clones in this sample may be carry-over from other donors' samples. V gene TRBV10-3 combines with J gene TRBJ1-3; no definite D call. Input material: PBMCs. The CDR3 bases are TGTGCCATCACCACTGGAGGAAACACCATATATTTT. It specifies CAITTGGNTIYF.